Shown below are 6 T cell receptor beta chains from a single sample sequenced in a study of blood T cell repertoires in COVID-19. TCRdb's copy holds only in-frame clones and misses some; the assay was immunoSEQ multiplex PCR. The data hold over 100,000 clones, with 75% to 90% observed a single time. Sequencing was done on a sample of peripheral blood. The receptors stem from a man aged 60-69 years with acute or convalescent COVID-19.

The chain is built from TRBV7-9 and TRBJ2-1; TRBD2 aligns across 9 bases. This CDR3 has 16 residues. The J segment lost 5 bases and the V segment lost 3 bases, leaving 8 bases of the junction unmatched. CDR1 and CDR2 (germline): SEHNR, FQNEAQ (reference sequence). CDR3 region: CASSFSGGRVNNEQFF. DNA for the CDR3: TGTGCCAGCAGCTTCAGCGGCGGGAGGGTCAACAATGAGCAGTTCTTC. Based on the CDR3 plus reference TRBV7-9 and TRBJ2-1, the full variable domain is DTGVSQNPRHKITKRGQNVTFRCDPISEHNRLYWYRQTLGQGPEFLTYFQNEAQLEKSRLLSDRFSAERPKGSFSTLEIQRTEQGDSAMYLCASSFSGGRVNNEQFFGPGTRLTVL.

The chain is built from TRBV18 and TRBJ2-2; D remains ambiguous. V gave up 3 bases and J gave up 4 bases, with 12 bases separating them. Per the germline V gene, CDR1 is KGHSH and CDR2 is LQKENI. The CDR3 totals 15 residues. The CDR3 protein is CASSPEVVATGELFF. CDR3 in DNA: TGTGCCAGCTCACCTGAAGTAGTTGCCACCGGGGAGCTGTTTTTT.

V is TRBV18 and J is TRBJ2-5; maybe TRBD2 (5 bases). The CDR3 contains 13 residues. Germline CDR1 and CDR2: KGHSH and LQKENI. The V and J ends lost 2 bases and 5 bases respectively, with 9 bases between them. The CDR3 reads CASSPVGGETQYF. The DNA of the CDR3 is TGTGCCAGCTCACCAGTGGGCGGGGAGACCCAGTACTTC.

V usage is TRBV21-1 and J usage is TRBJ2-3; TRBD1 was called by the table and not checked on the DNA. TRBV21-1 is assigned pseudogene status. The CDR3 spans 15 residues. For the CDR3, the DNA is TGTGCCAGCAGTGTGGGACAGGGTCCGCCAGATACGCAGTATTTT. Its protein product is CASSVGQGPPDTQYF.

This clone was found a few times. The chain joins TRBV5-1 to TRBJ1-6; 7 positions match TRBD1. Germline loops: CDR1 SGHRS, CDR2 YFSETQ. The CDR3 length is 15 residues. The V gene end was trimmed by 4 bases and the J gene end by 9 bases; junction bases not matched to a gene: 10. CDR3 nucleotide sequence: TGCGCCAGCAGCGCGATACAGGGGTGGAGTTCACCCCTCCACTTT. Protein sequence: CASSAIQGWSSPLHF. Complete variable domain (other parts from reference TRBV5-1 and TRBJ1-6): KAGVTQTPRYLIKTRGQQVTLSCSPISGHRSVSWYQQTPGQGLQFLFEYFSETQRNKGNFPGRFSGRQFSNSRSEMNVSTLELGDSALYLCASSAIQGWSSPLHFGNGTRLTVT.

The gene calls are TRBV9 and TRBJ2-1; tentative D call: TRBD2 (5 bases). Germline loops: CDR1 SGDLS, CDR2 YYNGEE. Trimming pared 4 bases from V and 0 bases from J, leaving 14 bases between. The CDR3 is 16 residues long. The CDR3 nucleotides are TGTGCCAGCAGCCCCACACCGGGGAGCTCCTACAATGAGCAGTTCTTC. Its translation: CASSPTPGSSYNEQFF.